The clone carrying this TCR beta chain occurred once. Antigen specificity is unknown. These data belong to a study of shared clonotypes between healthy human individuals. The CDR3 sequence is 17 residues long. Germline assignment: CDR1 MDHEN and CDR2 SYDVKM. The V and J ends lost 5 bases and 4 bases respectively, with 21 bases between them. TCRdb's copy holds only in-frame clones and misses some; the assay was immunoSEQ multiplex PCR. This repertoire shows over a million clones, around 97% found once; its top ten account for approximately 1.2%. Study findings and constraints: Inspection by rarefaction showed sorted-subset sequencing to be incomplete despite large depth. The study found about 5% of naive CD4 clonotypes shared across several donors.

Sequences were obtained from naive CD4+ T cells sorted from blood. Subset: CD45RA+ positively selected. This chain uses TRBV28 with TRBJ1-5; TRBD1 is a possible D gene (6 bases). The TCR sequence derives from a man aged 25-40 years in good health. DNA of the CDR3: TGTGCCAGCAGTCCTCTGCTTCGAGGACAGCAAAATCAGCCCCAGCATTTT. Translated: CASSPLLRGQQNQPQHF.